The 16 T cell receptor beta chains below come from one sample, sequenced in a study of regulatory T cells in long-lasting Graves disease. Specified time point: newly diagnosed GD, antithyroid drugs for less than 3 months. The TCR library used RNA extracted from PBMCs. With iRepertoire HTBI primers and Arm-PCR of CDR3 regions, TCR beta libraries were built. Via MiXCR, TCRdb re-called the multiplex PCR reads, giving one row per CDR3 protein. The table includes hundreds of thousands of distinct CDR3 sequences, 16% detected once. These same data were also listed under a study on T cells in Graves' hyperthyroidism and ophthalmopathy.

Sequences were derived from peripheral blood mononuclear cells (PBMCs), sampled at new diagnosis, from a patient treated with antithyroid drugs. All receptors derive from a woman under 40 with Graves disease.

This clonotype was detected ten times or more. The DNA for the CDR3 is TGTGCCAGCAGCCATGCCGGAGAAACCTCGATTGGCTATGGCTACACCTTC. This gives the protein CASSHAGETSIGYGYTF. The chain carries TRBV28 and TRBJ1-2; the D is unclear. Germline CDR1 is MDHEN and CDR2 is SYDVKM. Trimming removed 6 bases at V and 4 bases at J, with 24 bases between. The CDR3 is 17 residues long.

This clonotype came up many times. CDR3 loop: CASSKRRSGEKLFF. In DNA, the CDR3 is TGTGCCAGCAGTAAAAGGAGGAGCGGTGAAAAACTGTTTTTT. The genes are TRBV6-1 and TRBJ1-4, with D unclear. This CDR3 has 14 amino acids. Trimming removed 5 bases at V and 7 bases at J, with 14 bases between. The germline gives CDR1 MNHNS, CDR2 SASEGT.

In this sample, this clonotype turned up many times. This chain links TRBV20-1 with TRBJ2-5, with D unclear. CDR1 DFQATT and CDR2 SNEGSKA come from the germline V gene (reference sequence). V was pared by 4 bases and J by 0 bases, with 9 bases between. This CDR3 region has 13 residues. The CDR3 protein is CSATKINQETQYF. The CDR3, as DNA: TGCAGTGCTACAAAAATAAACCAAGAGACCCAGTACTTC.

This clonotype showed up many times. The J gene is TRBJ2-3, the V gene TRBV5-1; D is unclear. The CDR3 runs to 14 residues. From germline, CDR1 is SGHRS and CDR2 YFSETQ. Trimming left V 1 base short and J 0 bases short, with 6 bases between. The CDR3 loop is CASSLWGSTDTQYF. The CDR3 DNA reads TGCGCCAGCAGCTTGTGGGGAAGCACAGATACGCAGTATTTT. The full variable domain, rest sourced from reference TRBV5-1 and TRBJ2-3, is KAGVTQTPRYLIKTRGQQVTLSCSPISGHRSVSWYQQTPGQGLQFLFEYFSETQRNKGNFPGRFSGRQFSNSRSEMNVSTLELGDSALYLCASSLWGSTDTQYFGPGTRLTVL.

Points on this clonotype: This clone may be a read error of a much larger clone one base away. The V gene is TRBV7-2, the J gene TRBJ2-2; 7 positions match TRBD1. J gave up 3 bases and V 3 bases, and 7 bases lay outside the gene matches. The V gene's germline CDR1 is SGHTA and CDR2 FQGNSA. CDR3 length: 16 residues. The CDR3 bases are TGTGCCAGCAGCTTCAGGGGGATTTCATACACCGGGGAGCTGTTTTTT. As protein: CASSFRGISYTGELFF.

The chain carries TRBV19 and TRBJ2-6, with D possibly being TRBD1 (5 bases). The V gene's germline CDR1 is LNHDA and CDR2 SQIVND (reference sequence). Trimming removed 5 bases from V and 0 bases from J, with 8 bases in between. CDR3 length equals 15 residues. CDR3 loop: CASSSGNSGANVLTF. The CDR3 coding sequence is TGTGCCAGTAGTTCAGGGAACTCTGGGGCCAACGTCCTGACTTTC.

In this sample, this clonotype turned up many times. CDR3 region: CATSDSTSGSWETQYF. DNA of the CDR3: TGTGCCACCAGTGATTCGACTAGCGGGAGTTGGGAGACCCAGTACTTC. The rearrangement joins TRBV24-1 to TRBJ2-5; TRBD2 matches at 12 bases. The CDR3 loop spans 16 amino acids. Germline CDR1 is KGHDR and CDR2 is SFDVKD. Losses at the gene ends were 2 bases for V and 5 bases for J; bases not matched to a gene: 5.

This clonotype was seen at least ten times. The V gene is TRBV19, the J gene TRBJ2-1, with 15 bases identical to TRBD2. Trimming took 5 bases from V and 15 from J; bases not matched to a gene: 5. There are 13 residues in the CDR3. The V gene's germline CDR1 is LNHDA and CDR2 SQIVND (reference sequence). The CDR3 here is CASSVGTSGRLFF. For the CDR3, the DNA is TGTGCCAGTAGTGTAGGGACTAGCGGGAGGCTGTTCTTC.

This clonotype was counted ten times or more. This chain uses TRBV7-4 with TRBJ1-1, with TRBD1 matching over 12 bases. With 5 bases clipped from V and 7 bases from J, the junction kept 14 bases outside the gene matches. Germline CDR1 reads SGHVT; CDR2 reads SQSDAQ. The CDR3 contains 17 residues. The CDR3 region has the DNA TGTGCCAGCAGCCCAGGGGACAGGGGGCGCGGGGCCCTTGAAGCTTTCTTT. Encoded protein: CASSPGDRGRGALEAFF.

This clonotype was picked up many times. V gene TRBV28 combines with J gene TRBJ2-2; maybe TRBD2 (5 bases). Germline V gives CDR1 MDHEN, CDR2 SYDVKM. V lost 7 bases and J 5 bases, leaving 11 bases between the germline ends. CDR3 length equals 13 residues. CDR3 in amino acids: CASNTWRTGELFF. In nucleotides, the CDR3 is TGTGCCAGCAATACCTGGAGGACCGGGGAGCTGTTTTTT. Complete variable domain (other parts from reference TRBV28 and TRBJ2-2): DVKVTQSSRYLVKRTGEKVFLECVQDMDHENMFWYRQDPGLGLRLIYFSYDVKMKEKGDIPEGYSVSREKKERFSLILESASTNQTSMYLCASNTWRTGELFFGEGSRLTVL.

The sample holds many counts of this clonotype. The chain links TRBV20-1 to TRBJ2-1; 15 nucleotides match TRBD2. Germline V gene data show CDR1 as DFQATT and CDR2 as SNEGSKA (reference sequence). The CDR3 is 16 amino acids. V lost 5 bases to trimming and J lost 4 bases; unmatched junction nucleotides: 6. CDR3 coding DNA: TGCAGTGCTTACACCGGGACTAGCGGGAGGTACAATGAGCAGTTCTTC. Translation: CSAYTGTSGRYNEQFF.

There are many counts of this clonotype. In nucleotides, the CDR3 is TGTGCCAGCAGCTTAGCACTAGCGGCTGCCTACGAGCAGTACTTC. It yields the protein CASSLALAAAYEQYF. The rearrangement links TRBV11-2 to TRBJ2-7; 8 bases agree with TRBD2. The CDR3 spans 15 residues. Trimming cost V 1 base and J 2 bases; bases outside gene matches: 4. CDR1 and CDR2 from the germline V gene are SGHAT and FQNNGV.

In its sample, this clonotype was seen many times. J is TRBJ2-7 and V is TRBV28; 13 bases are a match to TRBD2. The trim removed 8 bases at V and 7 bases at J, leaving 5 bases unmatched. The germline gives CDR1 MDHEN, CDR2 SYDVKM. CDR3 length: 13 residues. As DNA, the CDR3 is TGTGCCAGCGGACTAGCGGGGGTCCCAGAGCAGTACTTC. It translates to CASGLAGVPEQYF. Supplemented by reference TRBV28 and TRBJ2-7, the full variable domain reads DVKVTQSSRYLVKRTGEKVFLECVQDMDHENMFWYRQDPGLGLRLIYFSYDVKMKEKGDIPEGYSVSREKKERFSLILESASTNQTSMYLCASGLAGVPEQYFGPGTRLTVT.

The rearrangement joins TRBV10-3 to TRBJ2-7, with 11 bases matching TRBD2. The CDR3 contains 19 residues. V shed 2 bases and J 0 bases; nucleotides not matched to a gene: 12. CDR1 is ENHRY, CDR2 SYGVKD, per germline. CDR3 loop: CAISERPSGRPEGSYEQYF. The CDR3 DNA sequence: TGTGCCATCAGTGAGCGGCCTAGCGGGAGGCCCGAGGGCTCCTACGAGCAGTACTTC.

Notes on this clonotype: This may come from a read error, since a much larger clone is one base off. The V and J genes are TRBV6-1 and TRBJ1-1; D ambiguous. CDR3 length: 13 residues. The germline CDR1 and CDR2 sequences are MNHNS and SASEGT. The V end lost 10 bases, the J end lost 8 bases, and 20 bases lay between the germline ends. The CDR3 nucleotides read TGTGCCAACAGCCACTCAAGCTCCTTCGAAGCTTTCTTT. Amino acid sequence: CANSHSSSFEAFF.

This sequence joins TRBV5-1 and TRBJ2-5, with D unresolved. CDR3 length: 16 residues. V lost 1 base to trimming and J lost 5 bases, with 18 bases between them. Germline V CDR1 and CDR2: SGHRS, YFSETQ. The CDR3 loop is CASSLRLAETVETQYF. CDR3 DNA sequence: TGCGCCAGCAGCTTGAGGCTCGCGGAGACGGTCGAGACCCAGTACTTC.